This TCR beta chain came from a study of CD8 T cells in Susac syndrome. Germline V CDR1 and CDR2: SEHNR, FQNEAQ (reference sequence). V lost 6 bases to trimming and J lost 6 bases, with 11 bases between them. This CDR3 has 13 residues. A quantity of about 0.5 to 1 ug RNA underwent reverse transcription using random hexamers. Using its own MiXCR run on the immunoSEQ multiplex PCR reads, TCRdb lists one record per CDR3 protein. The sample lists some 400,000 distinct CDR3 sequences, around 85% occurring once. CD8+ and CD4+ T cells from blood underwent TCR beta sequencing, which was carried out in a high-throughput format. Isolation of CD8+ and CD4+ T cells was performed negatively, whereas enrichment of TEMRA cells was done by FACS.

The sequencing input was CD8+ T cells from PBMCs. This chain uses TRBV7-9 with TRBJ2-2; D is unclear. This TCR derives from a human donor with multiple sclerosis. The CDR3, as DNA: TGTGCCAGCAGAGGCGATAGGGCCGGGGAGCTGTTTTTT. Residues: CASRGDRAGELFF.